This T cell receptor (beta chain) was captured by sequencing in a study of memory CD4+ T cells and cytomegalovirus serostatus. Study in general: Donors were healthy Belgian adults, 9 or 10 CMV seropositive and some 24 seronegative.

Single viable CD3+CD4+CD8-CD45RO+ cells were sorted as the memory CD4+ T cells. After thawing, CD4+ T cells were positively selected. Germline V gives CDR1 SGHRS, CDR2 YFSETQ. There are 16 residues in the CDR3. Trimming took off 4 bases at V and 5 bases at J, with 19 bases between the two ends. Study-wide points: CMV serostatus prediction reached median AUC around 0.95, or 0.9 with US-trained model.

As originally analysed: Out-of-frame sequences were removed, leaving around 2,000,000 distinct TCRbeta sequences. TCRdb's copy holds only in-frame clones and misses some; the assay was immunoSEQ multiplex PCR. That table is the source of V, J and clone size, and D and trimming were worked out from the DNA. Of 50,000 to 65,000 clones in the sample, about four fifths are singletons; the top ten hold roughly 2%. As for this clone: What it binds is unknown.

The sequenced material came from memory CD4+ T cells from blood. The receptor was isolated from an adult in good health and CMV-seropositive. This chain joins TRBV5-1 and TRBJ2-1; perhaps D is TRBD1 or TRBD2 (5 bases each). The CDR3 DNA follows: TGCGCCAGCAGCGGGACCCACACCCCTGTTGACAATGAGCAGTTCTTC. The encoded protein is CASSGTHTPVDNEQFF.